This T cell receptor beta chain was recorded in a study of blood T cell repertoires in COVID-19. Here immunoSEQ multiplex PCR was the method, and the copy in TCRdb shows in-frame clones only, minus some. The repertoire holds around 310,000 clones, with around 92% as singletons. The V segment lost 10 bases and the J segment 3 bases; nucleotides outside the gene matches: 5. Germline V gene lookup returns CDR1 WNHNN and CDR2 SYGVQD (reference sequence). This CDR3 is 14 amino acids long. This receptor was taken from a woman aged 25 to 39 who had recovered from COVID-19. Material: PBMCs or T cells enriched from blood (not recorded which). The rearrangement uses TRBV10-1 and TRBJ2-2, with 10 bases identical to TRBD1. In DNA form, the CDR3 reads TGCGCCACCTCGGACAGGGGGTACACCGGGGAGCTGTTTTTT. This codes for CATSDRGYTGELFF.